This TCR beta chain appears in the sequencing data of a study of cytomegalovirus exposure and HLA in healthy donors. Background on the study: Early released data had about 80 million unique TCRs, all coming from HLA-typed donors.

Trimming took 2 bases from V and 3 from J, leaving 9 bases between them. The CDR3 extends over 13 amino acids. Germline loops: CDR1 SGHNT, CDR2 YYREEE (reference sequence). Findings and caveats of the study: Equally common other TCR beta chains were less clonally expanded than HLA-associated ones, a later analysis found. Through in vitro validation, three CMV-associated chains were shown to be specific for CMV antigens. Exclusion as indistinguishable affected some V segments, including TRBV6-2 and TRBV6-3.

The study ran its PCR with 60 Vbeta and 13 Jbeta primers. Using immunoSEQ multiplex PCR, the repertoire was profiled, and TCRdb retains in-frame clones only, with some absent. The data hold 150,000 to 200,000 clones, with 70% to 90% observed a single time. On this clone itself: Its antigen remains unknown.

The J gene is TRBJ2-7, the V gene TRBV5-4; tentative D call: TRBD1 (5 bases). The sample was PBMCs. The sequence came from a young man in good health and CMV-seropositive. For the CDR3, the DNA is TGTGCCAGCAGCTTTTCGCAGGGCTACGAGCAGTACTTC. Translating it yields CASSFSQGYEQYF.